One T cell receptor (beta chain) is described in this entry. The data are from a study of blood T cell repertoires in COVID-19. Study summary: COVID-19 samples collected from the United States, Italy and Spain covered acute and convalescent phases. T cells, B-cell-depleted T cells, or PBMCs supplied cDNA or gDNA.

The V gene's germline CDR1 is KGHSH and CDR2 LQKENI. The CDR3 sequence is 14 residues long. Trimming took 6 bases from V and 3 from J, leaving 15 bases between them. In the original workflow: Amplification from reference gene primers served as the basis for estimated nucleated cell counts. Data came from immunoSEQ multiplex PCR; TCRdb stores just in-frame clones and leaves some out. Clonal size and the V and J genes are those of that table, whereas D and trimming came from the DNA. The profile shows hundreds of thousands of clones, approximately 90% of them singletons. Material: peripheral blood. The chain recombines TRBV18 with TRBJ2-7; the D gene is possibly TRBD2 (5 bases). This sequence was found in a woman aged 30 to 39 with active or convalescent COVID-19. The CDR3 DNA is TGTGCCAGCTCGCCCCTCGAGGGCGGCTACGAGCAGTACTTC. This translates into CASSPLEGGYEQYF.